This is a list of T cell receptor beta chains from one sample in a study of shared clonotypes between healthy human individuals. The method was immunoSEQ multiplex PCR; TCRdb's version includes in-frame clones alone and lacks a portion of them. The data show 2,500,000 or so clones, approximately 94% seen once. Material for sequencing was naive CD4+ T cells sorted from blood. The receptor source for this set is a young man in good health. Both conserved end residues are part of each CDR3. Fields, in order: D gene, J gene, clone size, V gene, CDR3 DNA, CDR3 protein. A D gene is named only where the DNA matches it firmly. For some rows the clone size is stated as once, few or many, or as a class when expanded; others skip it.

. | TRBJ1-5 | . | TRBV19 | TGTGCCAGTAGTATGGGTGTGGACAATCAGCCCCAGCATTTT | CASSMGVDNQPQHF
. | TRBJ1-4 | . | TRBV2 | TGTGCCAGCAGTTCACAGGGAAATGAAAAACTGTTTTTT | CASSSQGNEKLFF
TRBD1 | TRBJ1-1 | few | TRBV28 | TGTGCCAGCAGGACCCGGGACAGTACCTTCACTGAAGCTTTCTTT | CASRTRDSTFTEAFF
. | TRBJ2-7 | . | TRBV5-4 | TGTGCCAGCAGCTCCCAGATGTCCTCCTACGAGCAGTACTTC | CASSSQMSSYEQYF
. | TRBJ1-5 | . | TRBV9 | TGTGCCAGCAGAGCTTACAGGGAAGCGAATCAGCCCCAGCATTTT | CASRAYREANQPQHF
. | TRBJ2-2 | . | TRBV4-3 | TGCGCCAGCAGCCAAGCTTTCGGCGTCACCGGGGAGCTGTTTTTT | CASSQAFGVTGELFF
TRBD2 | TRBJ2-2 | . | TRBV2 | TGTGCCAGCAGTTCTCTTGTAGCGGGCGGGGAGCTGTTTTTT | CASSSLVAGGELFF
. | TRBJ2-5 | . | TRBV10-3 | TGTGCCATCAGTGAGATGGCCTACCAAGAGACCCAGTACTTC | CAISEMAYQETQYF
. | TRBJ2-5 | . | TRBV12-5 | TGTGCTAGTGGTTTGGTACCCCACTTTCGGGGGAAAGAGACCCAGTACTTC | CASGLVPHFRGKETQYF
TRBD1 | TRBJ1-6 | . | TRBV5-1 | TGCGCCAGCCCACGGGACAGCCGAAGTTCACCCCTCCACTTT | CASPRDSRSSPLHF
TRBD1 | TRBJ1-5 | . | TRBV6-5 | TGTGCCAGCAGACGGACAGGAGGTCAGCCCCAGCATTTT | CASRRTGGQPQHF
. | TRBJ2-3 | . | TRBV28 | TGTGCCAGCACCGGCAGTAGCACAGATACGCAGTATTTT | CASTGSSTDTQYF
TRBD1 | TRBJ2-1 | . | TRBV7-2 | TGTGCCAGCAGCTTCGAAAGGACAGGGACTCAGTTCTTC | CASSFERTGTQFF
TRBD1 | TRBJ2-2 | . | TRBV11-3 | TGTGCCAGCAGCTTAACGGACAGGGGGCGCGGCACCGGGGAGCTGTTTTTT | CASSLTDRGRGTGELFF
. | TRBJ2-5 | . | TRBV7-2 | TGTGCCAGCAGCTCCAACGGACAGTACCAAGAGACCCAGTACTTC | CASSSNGQYQETQYF
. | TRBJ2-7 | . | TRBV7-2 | TGTGCCAGCAACCTAGGGACAAGCTACGAGCAGTACTTC | CASNLGTSYEQYF
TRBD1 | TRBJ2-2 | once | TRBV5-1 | TGCGCCAGCAGATACAGGGGGGACACCGGGGAGCTGTTTTTT | CASRYRGDTGELFF
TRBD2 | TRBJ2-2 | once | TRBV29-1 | TGCAGCGTTGAAGGTGTTGGGGGGGCGAACACCGGGGAGCTGTTTTTT | CSVEGVGGANTGELFF
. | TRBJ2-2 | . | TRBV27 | TGTGCCAGCAGTTTGGGGCTAGCAGGGTACACCGGGGAGCTGTTTTTT | CASSLGLAGYTGELFF
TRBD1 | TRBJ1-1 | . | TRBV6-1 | TGTGCCAGCACCGACAGGGGGGACACTGAAGCTTTCTTT | CASTDRGDTEAFF
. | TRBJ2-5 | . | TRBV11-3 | TGTGCCAGCAGCTTAAACAACTTCGCAGGGGAGACCCAGTACTTC | CASSLNNFAGETQYF
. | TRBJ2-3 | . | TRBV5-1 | TGCGCCAGCAGCCTAACGACATTCGATACGCAGTATTTT | CASSLTTFDTQYF
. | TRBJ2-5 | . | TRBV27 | TGTGCCAGCAGTCTCCGGGGCTGGCAGCTGCAAGAGACCCAGTACTTC | CASSLRGWQLQETQYF